These 10 T cell receptor beta chains share one sample of origin, sequenced in a study of CD8 T cells in ankylosing spondylitis. TCRdb re-called the 5' RACE reads through MiXCR, storing one row per CDR3 protein. The sample shows under 200,000 distinct CDR3 sequences, roughly 10% of them seen only once. Sequencing was done on a sample of blood, either unsorted or a sorted T cell fraction (not recorded which). These receptors were obtained from a female donor with ankylosing spondylitis or in good health (not recorded which).

In its sample, this clonotype was seen a few times. The V gene is TRBV3-1, the J gene TRBJ2-3; 14 bases are a match to TRBD2. J gave up 3 bases and V 2 bases, and 16 bases lay outside the gene matches. This CDR3 region has 21 residues. Germline lookup yields CDR1 LGHDT and CDR2 YNNKEL (reference sequence). The CDR3 DNA reads TGTGCCAGCAGCCAAAGTAGACTAGCGGGAGGGCCACGGGGACGGACAGATACGCAGTATTTT. Protein sequence: CASSQSRLAGGPRGRTDTQYF.

A note on this clonotype: Mismatch with germline at one junction end may stem from a read error. This chain links TRBV3-1 with TRBJ2-7; 7 nucleotides agree with TRBD1. Germline lookup yields CDR1 LGHDT and CDR2 YNNKEL (reference sequence). The CDR3 runs to 15 residues. CDR3: CASCQWTGIAYEQYF. CDR3 bases: TGTGCCAGCTGCCAATGGACAGGCATCGCCTACGAGCAGTACTTC.

This clonotype was observed a few times. The chain employs TRBV7-4 and TRBJ2-7; D may match TRBD1 or TRBD2 (5 bases each). The germline CDR1 and CDR2 sequences are SGHVT and SQSDAQ. V was trimmed by 2 bases and J by 5 bases, leaving 16 bases between them. The CDR3 contains 15 residues. Written as DNA, the CDR3 is TGTGCCAGCAGCTTAAGGGTGGGGACGCTACACGAGCAGTACTTC. This translates into CASSLRVGTLHEQYF.

The chain uses TRBV4-3 and TRBJ2-3, with 7 positions matching TRBD1. The CDR3 has 15 residues. The V gene end was trimmed by 1 base and the J gene end by 2 bases; junction bases not matched to a gene: 3. Germline V gene sequence: CDR1 LGHNA, CDR2 YSLEER. The CDR3 protein is CASSQGTGFTDTQYF. The CDR3 DNA reads as TGCGCCAGCAGCCAAGGGACAGGTTTCACAGATACGCAGTATTTT.

This clonotype appeared a few times. The chain couples TRBV6-5 to TRBJ2-5; 9 nucleotides agree with TRBD2. From germline, CDR1 is MNHEY and CDR2 SVGAGI. V lost 6 bases to trimming and J lost 2 bases; unmatched junction nucleotides: 7. The CDR3 is made up of 15 amino acids. DNA for the CDR3: TGTGCCAGCAGCTATATAGCGGGAGTGCAAGAGACCCAGTACTTC. It yields the protein CASSYIAGVQETQYF.

This clonotype was counted ten times or more. The J gene is TRBJ1-2, the V gene TRBV7-9; possibly TRBD1 for D (6 bases). Germline V gene sequence: CDR1 SEHNR, CDR2 FQNEAQ (reference sequence). The germline V and J ends were trimmed by 1 base and 4 bases, with 7 bases remaining between them. CDR3 length equals 13 residues. Here the CDR3 reads CASSLGQVYGYTF. The CDR3 DNA is TGTGCCAGCAGCTTAGGACAGGTCTATGGCTACACCTTC.

This clonotype was counted many times. V usage is TRBV7-2 and J usage is TRBJ1-5; D uncertain. The CDR3 consists of 12 residues. V was shortened by 1 base and J by 5 bases, with 3 bases between the two germline ends. Germline V CDR1 and CDR2: SGHTA, FQGNSA. CDR3 nucleotides: TGTGCCAGCAGCTTAGGTTATCAGCCCCAGCATTTT. Translated: CASSLGYQPQHF.

The rearrangement joins TRBV3-1 to TRBJ2-7, with D perhaps TRBD2 (6 bases). This CDR3 spans 13 amino acids. Trimming stripped 4 bases from V and 3 bases from J, with 10 bases between. In germline, CDR1 is LGHDT, CDR2 YNNKEL (reference sequence). The CDR3 bases are TGTGCCAGCAGCCGGCGCGGGATCTACGAGCAGTACTTC. This codes for CASSRRGIYEQYF.

This clonotype was seen only a few times. As DNA, the CDR3 is TGCGCCAGCAGTGAACAGGAGCACTATGGCTACACCTTC. Protein sequence: CASSEQEHYGYTF. J is TRBJ1-2 and V is TRBV10-2, with a tentative D call TRBD1 (5 bases). The ends were cut back, 3 bases at V and 3 bases at J, with 8 bases in the middle. The CDR3 sequence is 13 residues long. Germline CDR1 WSHSY, CDR2 SAAADI.

Many counts were recorded for this clonotype. The V call is TRBV7-9, the J call TRBJ2-1; 8 nucleotides align to TRBD1. This CDR3 spans 16 amino acids. The junction had 14 bases not matched to a gene; V was cut back by 5 bases and J by 8 bases. Germline V gene sequence: CDR1 SEHNR, CDR2 FQNEAQ (reference sequence). Here the CDR3 DNA reads TGTGCCAGCAGCCCCCTCCCGGGACAGGATACCGATGAGCAGTTCTTC. It codes for CASSPLPGQDTDEQFF. Looking up the rest from reference TRBV7-9 and TRBJ2-1 gives the full variable domain: DTGVSQNPRHKITKRGQNVTFRCDPISEHNRLYWYRQTLGQGPEFLTYFQNEAQLEKSRLLSDRFSAERPKGSFSTLEIQRTEQGDSAMYLCASSPLPGQDTDEQFFGPGTRLTVL.